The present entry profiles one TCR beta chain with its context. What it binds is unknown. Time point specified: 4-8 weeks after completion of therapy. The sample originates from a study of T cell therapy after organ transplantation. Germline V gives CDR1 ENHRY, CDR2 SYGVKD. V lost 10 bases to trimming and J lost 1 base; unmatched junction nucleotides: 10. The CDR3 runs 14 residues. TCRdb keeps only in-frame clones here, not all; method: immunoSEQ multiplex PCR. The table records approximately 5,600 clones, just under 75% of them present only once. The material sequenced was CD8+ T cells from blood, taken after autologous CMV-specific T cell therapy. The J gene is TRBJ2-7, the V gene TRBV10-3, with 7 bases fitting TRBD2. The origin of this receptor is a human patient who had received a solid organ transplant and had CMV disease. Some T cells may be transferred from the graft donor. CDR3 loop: CASSPSGTSYEQYF. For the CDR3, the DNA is TGTGCCAGCAGCCCCAGCGGGACGTCCTACGAGCAGTACTTC.